This T cell receptor beta chain was sequenced during a study of neurological immune-mediated disorders. The table lists this clonotype with many counts. Trimming pared 2 bases from V and 4 bases from J, leaving 11 bases between. The CDR3 contains 15 residues. One entry per CDR3 protein, called by TCRdb with MiXCR from the 5' RACE reads. The table includes about 57,000 distinct CDR3 sequences, roughly 13% detected once. The TCR sequence derives from a woman aged 60-75 years with HTLV-1-associated myelopathy (HAM/TSP). Sequences were obtained from PBMCs. The V gene is TRBV12-3 or TRBV12-4, the J gene TRBJ2-2; perhaps D is TRBD1 or TRBD2 (6 bases each). The CDR3 DNA is TGTGCCAGCAGTTTAAACAGGGAGGCCACCGGGGAGCTGTTTTTT. Translated, it gives CASSLNREATGELFF.